This T cell receptor beta chain is drawn from a study of regulatory T cells in long-lasting Graves disease. The time point was: persistent/refractory GD, antithyroid drugs over 5 years with positive TRAb. There was RNA extracted from PBMCs, and the TCR library was made from it. Graves' disease diagnosis used American Thyroid Association guidelines. Germline lookup yields CDR1 MNHEY and CDR2 SMNVEV (reference sequence). Trimming took off 5 bases at V and 5 bases at J, with 18 bases between the two ends. This CDR3 has 16 amino acids. Researchers made TCR beta libraries by using iRepertoire HTBI primers and running Arm-PCR on CDR3 regions. Per the authors' pipeline: Samples jointly harbored roughly 60 TRBV and over 13 TRBJ segments. TCRdb recomputed calls from the multiplex PCR reads with MiXCR, one row per CDR3 protein. The V and J calls shown here were made by TCRdb, not taken from the authors' results. The sample has a few hundred thousand distinct CDR3 sequences; under 25% are singletons.

The chain is built from TRBV27 and TRBJ2-2; D is perhaps TRBD1 (6 bases). The source material was peripheral blood mononuclear cells (PBMCs), sampled when the disease was refractory, from a patient treated with antithyroid drugs. This receptor was taken from a female donor with Graves disease. CDR3 sequence: CASSTPQGTSTGELFF. CDR3 coding DNA: TGTGCCAGCAGTACACCTCAGGGGACCAGTACCGGGGAGCTGTTTTTT.